One sample yielded the 4 T cell receptor beta chains listed below, sequenced in a study of shared clonotypes between healthy human individuals. TCRdb's table, derived via immunoSEQ multiplex PCR, lists solely in-frame clones and lacks some. Counted here are millions of clones, just over 90% occurring once; the ten biggest clones make up 0.3% to 0.4%. The sample was naive CD4+ T cells from PBMCs. As to subset: CD45RA+ positively selected. All receptors come from a young man in good health. Some clones in this sample may be carry-over from other donors' samples.

This chain joins TRBV28 and TRBJ2-2; 9 bases line up with TRBD2. Germline CDR1 reads MDHEN; CDR2 reads SYDVKM. The V segment lost 4 bases and the J segment 6 bases; nucleotides outside the gene matches: 15. This CDR3 is 18 amino acids long. The CDR3 sequence is CASSSPLLAGEGAGELFF. In nucleotides, the CDR3 is TGTGCCAGCAGTTCGCCTCTCTTAGCGGGAGAGGGGGCCGGGGAGCTGTTTTTT.

The rearrangement joins TRBV7-6 to TRBJ2-5; D is unresolved. Germline CDR1 is SGHVS and CDR2 is FNYEAQ. This CDR3 has 15 amino acids. V lost 2 bases and J lost 5, with 15 bases in between. CDR3 nucleotides: TGTGCCAGCAGCTTATCGGGCGGACGTTTCGAGACCCAGTACTTC. Encoded protein: CASSLSGGRFETQYF.

The rearrangement links TRBV6-1 to TRBJ2-7; D possibly corresponds to TRBD1 (6 bases). V gave up 1 base and J gave up 3 bases, with 13 bases separating them. Germline-derived CDR1 and CDR2 are MNHNS and SASEGT. The length of the CDR3 is 15 residues. CDR3 loop: CASSEEGGWFYEQYF. For the CDR3, the DNA is TGTGCCAGCAGTGAAGAAGGGGGATGGTTCTACGAGCAGTACTTC.

The chain has TRBV6-1 and TRBJ1-2, with no clear D. This CDR3 region has 13 residues. The V end was cut by 6 bases, the J end by 4 bases, with 12 bases between. Germline CDR1 MNHNS, CDR2 SASEGT. The CDR3 protein is CASSQAIAYGYTF. The CDR3 DNA sequence: TGTGCCAGCAGCCAGGCGATTGCCTATGGCTACACCTTC.